The 15 T cell receptor beta chains below all came from one sample that was sequenced in a study of beta chain features in type 1 diabetes. What was sequenced were expressed TCRB transcripts, since all of the isolated RNA had been reverse transcribed. TCRdb's copy holds only in-frame clones and misses some; the assay was immunoSEQ multiplex PCR. The sample holds hundreds of thousands of clones; 11% to 15% are singletons and the top ten take under 0.04%. The source material was naive CD4+ T cells from blood. These receptors all stem from a man under 40 in good health.

This clone showed up just a few times. The CDR3, as DNA: TGTGCCAGCAGCCCTTCACCGAGGTACGAGCAGTACTTC. As protein: CASSPSPRYEQYF. V and J are TRBV9 and TRBJ2-7; no reliable D call. In germline, CDR1 is SGDLS, CDR2 YYNGEE. Trimming took 4 bases from V and 4 from J, leaving 12 bases between them. There are 13 residues in the CDR3.

The gene calls are TRBV7-2 and TRBJ2-5; 10 bases are shared with TRBD2. The CDR3 extends over 14 amino acids. J was trimmed by 5 bases and V by 5 bases; bases with no gene match: 5. CDR1 and CDR2 (germline): SGHTA, FQGNSA. CDR3 amino acids: CASSTSGVQETQYF. In DNA form, the CDR3 reads TGTGCCAGCAGCACTAGCGGGGTACAGGAGACCCAGTACTTC.

The rearrangement links TRBV27 to TRBJ2-1; D gene unclear. Germline assignment: CDR1 MNHEY and CDR2 SMNVEV (reference sequence). This CDR3 contains 13 residues. V was trimmed by 4 bases and J by 9 bases, leaving 13 bases between them. The CDR3 nucleotides are TGTGCCAGCAGTTCAACTCCATCCGCTGAGCAGTTCTTC. Protein: CASSSTPSAEQFF.

This chain connects TRBV15 to TRBJ2-1, with 9 bases matching TRBD1. V was clipped by 8 bases and J by 8 bases; unmatched bases: 10. The germline gives CDR1 LNHNV, CDR2 YYDKDF (reference sequence). The CDR3 contains 14 residues. CDR3 amino acids: CATGTGFSKDEQFF. CDR3 coding DNA: TGTGCCACCGGGACAGGGTTTAGCAAAGATGAGCAGTTCTTC.

This chain connects TRBV5-4 to TRBJ2-1, with D perhaps TRBD1 or TRBD2 (5 bases each). This CDR3 is built from 15 residues. CDR1 SGHNT and CDR2 YYREEE come from the germline V gene (reference sequence). V lost 4 bases to trimming and J lost 9 bases, with 20 bases between them. This CDR3 reads CASSLRVEAAGEQFF. CDR3 nucleotide sequence: TGTGCCAGCAGCCTCAGGGTTGAAGCGGCGGGTGAGCAGTTCTTC.

In its sample, this clone was seen a few times. The CDR3 sequence is CASSAGQGTEINTEAFF. Here the CDR3 DNA reads TGTGCCAGCAGCGCCGGACAGGGCACCGAAATAAACACTGAAGCTTTCTTT. The genes are TRBV9 and TRBJ1-1; the match to TRBD1 covers 8 bases. CDR1 and CDR2 (germline): SGDLS, YYNGEE. CDR3 size: 17 residues. V was pared by 3 bases and J by 2 bases, with 12 bases of the junction left unmatched.

This clone was recorded at least ten times. The sample holds other DNA sequences that translate to the same CDR3. The V call is TRBV29-1, the J call TRBJ2-3, with a weak D call TRBD1 (5 bases). The CDR3 loop spans 12 amino acids. Per germline, CDR1 SQVTM and CDR2 ANQGSEA. V was clipped by 5 bases and J by 4 bases, with 10 bases between them. CDR3 region: CSVLQGSDTQYF. CDR3 sequence (DNA): TGCAGCGTTCTTCAGGGTTCAGATACGCAGTATTTT.

The chain recombines TRBV19 with TRBJ1-1, with D unclear. V lost 0 bases, J lost 5 bases, and 10 bases lay in between. Germline assignment: CDR1 LNHDA and CDR2 SQIVND (reference sequence). This CDR3 spans 14 amino acids. CDR3 amino acids: CASSIEWYRTEAFF. The CDR3 coding sequence is TGTGCCAGTAGTATAGAGTGGTATCGGACTGAAGCTTTCTTT.

This clone was observed a few times. V and J are TRBV2 and TRBJ2-3; perhaps D is TRBD1 or TRBD2 (5 bases each). The CDR3 consists of 16 residues. V lost 4 bases and J 2 bases, leaving 16 bases between the germline ends. In germline, CDR1 is SNHLY, CDR2 FYNNEI. The CDR3: CASSGAGTEITDTQYF. DNA for the CDR3: TGTGCCAGCAGTGGCGCCGGGACGGAGATCACAGATACGCAGTATTTT.

This clone showed up many times. V gene TRBV6-5 combines with J gene TRBJ2-1; 7 nucleotides align to TRBD2. With 6 bases clipped from V and 8 bases from J, the junction kept 1 base outside the gene matches. CDR1 and CDR2 from the germline V gene are MNHEY and SVGAGI. This CDR3 contains 11 residues. The CDR3 region has the DNA TGTGCCAGCAGCCGGGGGGATGAGCAGTTCTTC. Its protein is CASSRGDEQFF.

As for this clone: This same CDR3 is encoded by further DNA sequences in the sample. V gene TRBV18 combines with J gene TRBJ2-7, with D unresolved. Germline CDR1 reads KGHSH; CDR2 reads LQKENI. The CDR3 has 11 residues. V dropped 5 bases and J dropped 4 bases, with 6 bases sitting between them. The CDR3 protein is CASSSRYEQYF. The CDR3 DNA follows: TGTGCCAGCTCATCAAGGTACGAGCAGTACTTC.

The V call is TRBV11-2, the J call TRBJ2-2; a possible D gene is TRBD1 (6 bases). CDR3 length equals 14 residues. The germline V and J ends were trimmed by 1 base and 6 bases, with 9 bases remaining between them. Per germline, CDR1 SGHAT and CDR2 FQNNGV. Written as DNA, the CDR3 is TGTGCCAGCAGCTTAGTGGCAGGGGCCGGGGAGCTGTTTTTT. Protein: CASSLVAGAGELFF.

The chain uses TRBV25-1 and TRBJ1-1; D ambiguous. Germline V gives CDR1 MGHDK, CDR2 SYGVNS. The CDR3 covers 13 residues. With 2 bases removed from V and 7 bases from J, the gap between germline ends came to 11 bases. The CDR3 spells CASSEPSGYEAFF. The CDR3 DNA follows: TGTGCCAGCAGTGAACCCTCCGGCTATGAAGCTTTCTTT.

This chain uses TRBV6-5 with TRBJ1-5; D uncertain. V lost 0 bases and J lost 7, with 10 bases in between. Germline V gene lookup returns CDR1 MNHEY and CDR2 SVGAGI. CDR3 size: 14 residues. The CDR3 region is CASSYSRRVQPQHF. CDR3 nucleotides: TGTGCCAGCAGTTACTCGCGGAGGGTCCAGCCCCAGCATTTT.

This clone was detected only a few times. J is TRBJ1-1 and V is TRBV4-1; D is unresolved. Germline V gene sequence: CDR1 MGHRA, CDR2 YSYEKL. There are 19 residues in the CDR3. Between the trimmed V and J ends, which lost 1 base and 0 bases, there was a span of 21 bases. CDR3 sequence: CASSQARIVGRKMNTEAFF. CDR3 coding DNA: TGCGCCAGCAGCCAAGCCCGTATAGTAGGGAGAAAGATGAACACTGAAGCTTTCTTT.